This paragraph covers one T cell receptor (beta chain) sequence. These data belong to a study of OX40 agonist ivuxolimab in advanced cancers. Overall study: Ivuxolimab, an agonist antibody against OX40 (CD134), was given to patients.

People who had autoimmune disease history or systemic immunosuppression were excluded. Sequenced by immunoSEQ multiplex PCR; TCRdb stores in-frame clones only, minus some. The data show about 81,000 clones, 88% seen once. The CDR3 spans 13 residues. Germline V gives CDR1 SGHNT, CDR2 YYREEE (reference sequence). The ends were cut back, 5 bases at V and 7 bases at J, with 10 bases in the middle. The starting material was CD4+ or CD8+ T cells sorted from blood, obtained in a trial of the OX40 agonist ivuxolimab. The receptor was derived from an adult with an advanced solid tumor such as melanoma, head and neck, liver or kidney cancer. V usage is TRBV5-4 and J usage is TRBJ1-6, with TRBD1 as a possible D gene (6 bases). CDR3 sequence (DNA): TGTGCCAGCAGGGACAGACCCAATTCACCCCTCCACTTT. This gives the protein CASRDRPNSPLHF.